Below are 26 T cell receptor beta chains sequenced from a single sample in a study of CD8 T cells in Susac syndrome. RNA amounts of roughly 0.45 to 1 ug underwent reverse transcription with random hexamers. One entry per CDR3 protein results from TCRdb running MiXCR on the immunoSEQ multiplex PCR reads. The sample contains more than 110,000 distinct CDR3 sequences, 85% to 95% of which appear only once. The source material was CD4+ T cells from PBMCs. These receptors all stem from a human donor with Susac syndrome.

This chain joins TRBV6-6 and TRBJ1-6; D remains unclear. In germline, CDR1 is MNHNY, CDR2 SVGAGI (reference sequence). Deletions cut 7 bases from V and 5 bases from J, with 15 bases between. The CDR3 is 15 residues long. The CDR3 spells CASTSPRRDNSPLHF. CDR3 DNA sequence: TGTGCCAGCACCTCCCCCCGGCGAGATAATTCACCCCTCCACTTT.

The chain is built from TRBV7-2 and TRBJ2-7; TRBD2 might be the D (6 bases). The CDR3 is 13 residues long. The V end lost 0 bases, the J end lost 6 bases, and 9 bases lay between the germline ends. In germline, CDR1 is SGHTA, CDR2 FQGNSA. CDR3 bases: TGTGCCAGCAGCTTAGCGACGGGAGTCGAGCAGTACTTC. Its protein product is CASSLATGVEQYF.

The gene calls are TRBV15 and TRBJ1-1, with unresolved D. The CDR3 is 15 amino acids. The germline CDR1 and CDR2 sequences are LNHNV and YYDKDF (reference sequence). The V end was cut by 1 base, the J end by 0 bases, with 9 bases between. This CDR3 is CATSRVDIMNTEAFF. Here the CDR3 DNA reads TGTGCCACCAGCAGAGTCGACATCATGAACACTGAAGCTTTCTTT.

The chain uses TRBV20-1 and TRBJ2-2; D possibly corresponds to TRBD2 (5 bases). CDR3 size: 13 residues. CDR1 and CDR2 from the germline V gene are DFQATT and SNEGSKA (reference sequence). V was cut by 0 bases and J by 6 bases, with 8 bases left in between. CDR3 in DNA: TGCAGTGCTAGAGATTCGAGGGCCGGGGAGCTGTTTTTT. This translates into CSARDSRAGELFF.

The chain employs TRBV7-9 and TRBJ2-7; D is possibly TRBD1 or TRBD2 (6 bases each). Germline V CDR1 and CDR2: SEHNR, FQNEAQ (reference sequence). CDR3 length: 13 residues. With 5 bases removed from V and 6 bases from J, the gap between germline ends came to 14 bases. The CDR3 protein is CASSTDRRGEQYF. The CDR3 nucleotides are TGTGCCAGCAGCACCGACAGGAGGGGCGAGCAGTACTTC.

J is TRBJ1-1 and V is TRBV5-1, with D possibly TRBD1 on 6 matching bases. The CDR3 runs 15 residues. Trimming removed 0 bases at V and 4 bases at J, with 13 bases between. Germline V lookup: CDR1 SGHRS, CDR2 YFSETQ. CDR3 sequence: CASSLGRQGTTEAFF. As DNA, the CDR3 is TGCGCCAGCAGCTTGGGCAGGCAGGGGACCACTGAAGCTTTCTTT.

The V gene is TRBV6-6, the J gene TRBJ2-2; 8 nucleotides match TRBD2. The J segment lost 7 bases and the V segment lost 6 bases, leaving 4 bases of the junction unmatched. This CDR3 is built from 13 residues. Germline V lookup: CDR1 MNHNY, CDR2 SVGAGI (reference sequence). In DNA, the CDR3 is TGTGCCAGCAGCGGGGGGGCCGGCGGGGAGCTGTTTTTT. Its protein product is CASSGGAGGELFF.

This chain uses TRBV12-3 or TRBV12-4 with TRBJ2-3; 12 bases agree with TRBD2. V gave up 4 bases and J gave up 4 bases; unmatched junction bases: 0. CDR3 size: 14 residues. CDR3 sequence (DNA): TGTGCCAGCAGTTGGACTAGCGGGGCAGATACGCAGTATTTT. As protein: CASSWTSGADTQYF.

The CDR3 coding sequence is TGCGCCAGCAGCCTGGAACGACCGGGACAGGGTAGAACCGGGGAGCTGTTTTTT. Translating gives CASSLERPGQGRTGELFF. The V gene is TRBV5-1, the J gene TRBJ2-2, with TRBD1 matching 9 bases. The J segment lost 5 bases and the V segment lost 4 bases, leaving 15 bases of the junction unmatched. Germline assignment: CDR1 SGHRS and CDR2 YFSETQ. The CDR3 contains 18 residues.

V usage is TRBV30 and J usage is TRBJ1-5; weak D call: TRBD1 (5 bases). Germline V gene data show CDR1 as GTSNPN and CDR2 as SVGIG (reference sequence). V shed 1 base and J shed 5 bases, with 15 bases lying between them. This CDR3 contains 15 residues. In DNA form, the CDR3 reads TGTGCCTGGAGTGCCCCTGCAGGGATGTATCAGCCCCAGCATTTT. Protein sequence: CAWSAPAGMYQPQHF.

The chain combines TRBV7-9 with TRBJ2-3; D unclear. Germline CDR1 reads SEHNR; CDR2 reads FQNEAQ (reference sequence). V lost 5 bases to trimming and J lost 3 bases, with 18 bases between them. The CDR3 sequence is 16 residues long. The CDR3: CASSLRRPGQTDTQYF. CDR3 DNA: TGTGCCAGCAGCCTTCGTCGGCCCGGGCAAACAGATACGCAGTATTTT.

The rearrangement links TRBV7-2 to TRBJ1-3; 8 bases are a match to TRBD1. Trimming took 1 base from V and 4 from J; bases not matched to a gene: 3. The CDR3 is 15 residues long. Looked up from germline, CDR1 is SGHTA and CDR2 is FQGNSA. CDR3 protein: CASSLDRGGGNTIYF. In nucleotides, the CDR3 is TGTGCCAGCAGCTTAGACAGGGGGGGCGGAAACACCATATATTTT.

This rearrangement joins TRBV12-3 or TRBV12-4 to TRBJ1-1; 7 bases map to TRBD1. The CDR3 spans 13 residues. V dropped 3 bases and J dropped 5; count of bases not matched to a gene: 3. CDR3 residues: CASSFSQGTEAFF. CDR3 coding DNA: TGTGCCAGCAGTTTTTCACAGGGGACTGAAGCTTTCTTT.

CDR3 loop: CATSKTPRSETQYF. In nucleotides, the CDR3 is TGTGCCACCAGCAAGACCCCACGGAGTGAGACCCAGTACTTC. The rearrangement joins TRBV15 to TRBJ2-5; D unclear. CDR3 length equals 14 residues. Per the germline V gene, CDR1 is LNHNV and CDR2 is YYDKDF (reference sequence). Trimming removed 4 bases from V and 5 bases from J, with 14 bases in between.

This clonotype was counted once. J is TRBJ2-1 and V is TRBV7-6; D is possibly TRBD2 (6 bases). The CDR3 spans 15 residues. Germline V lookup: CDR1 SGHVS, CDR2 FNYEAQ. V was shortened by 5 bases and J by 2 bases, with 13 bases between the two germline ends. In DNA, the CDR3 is TGTGCCAGCAGCCGAACTAGCTTCACCTACAATGAGCAGTTCTTC. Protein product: CASSRTSFTYNEQFF.

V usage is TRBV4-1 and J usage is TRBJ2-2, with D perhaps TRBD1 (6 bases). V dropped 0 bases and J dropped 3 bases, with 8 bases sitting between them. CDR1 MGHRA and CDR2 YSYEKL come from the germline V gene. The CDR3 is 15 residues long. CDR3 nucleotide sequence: TGCGCCAGCAGCCAAGAAGACAGGTACACCGGGGAGCTGTTTTTT. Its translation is CASSQEDRYTGELFF.

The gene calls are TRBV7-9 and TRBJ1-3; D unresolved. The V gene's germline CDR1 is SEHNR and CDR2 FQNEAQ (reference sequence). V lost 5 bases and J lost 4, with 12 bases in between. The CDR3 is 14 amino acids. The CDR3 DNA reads TGTGCCAGCAGCCATGGCGGGTCGGGAAACACCATATATTTT. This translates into CASSHGGSGNTIYF.

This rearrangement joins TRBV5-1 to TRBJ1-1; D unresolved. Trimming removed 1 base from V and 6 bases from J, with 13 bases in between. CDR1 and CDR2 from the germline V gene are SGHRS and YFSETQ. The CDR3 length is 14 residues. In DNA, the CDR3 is TGCGCCAGCAGCTTGTTTGATTCGGGCGCTGAAGCTTTCTTT. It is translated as CASSLFDSGAEAFF.

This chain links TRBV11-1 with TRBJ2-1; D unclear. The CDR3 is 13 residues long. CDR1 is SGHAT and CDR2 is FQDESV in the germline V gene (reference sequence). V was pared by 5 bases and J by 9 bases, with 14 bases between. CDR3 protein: CASSPPRGSEQFF. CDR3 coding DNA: TGTGCCAGCAGCCCCCCGCGAGGCAGTGAGCAGTTCTTC. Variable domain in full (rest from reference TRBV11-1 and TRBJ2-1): EAEVAQSPRYKITEKSQAVAFWCDPISGHATLYWYRQILGQGPELLVQFQDESVVDDSQLPKDRFSAERLKGVDSTLKIQPAELGDSAMYLCASSPPRGSEQFFGPGTRLTVL.

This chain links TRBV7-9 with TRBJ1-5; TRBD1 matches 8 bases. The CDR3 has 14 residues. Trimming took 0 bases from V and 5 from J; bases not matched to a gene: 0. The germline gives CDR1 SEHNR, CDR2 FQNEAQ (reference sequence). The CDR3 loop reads CASSLATGDQPQHF. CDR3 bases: TGTGCCAGCAGCTTAGCGACAGGGGATCAGCCCCAGCATTTT.

CDR3 region: CSALSGETQYF. The CDR3 DNA reads TGCAGTGCCCTCTCGGGGGAGACCCAGTACTTC. The rearrangement uses TRBV20-1 and TRBJ2-5; tentatively, D is TRBD2 (5 bases). CDR3 size: 11 residues. V was clipped by 6 bases and J by 5 bases, with 10 bases between them. Germline V CDR1 and CDR2: DFQATT, SNEGSKA (reference sequence).

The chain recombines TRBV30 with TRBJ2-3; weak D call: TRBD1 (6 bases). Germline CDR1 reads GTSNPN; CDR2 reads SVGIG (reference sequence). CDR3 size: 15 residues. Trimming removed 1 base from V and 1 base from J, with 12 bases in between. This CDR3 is CAWSDRDIRTDTQYF. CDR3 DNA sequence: TGTGCCTGGAGTGACCGGGACATCCGCACAGATACGCAGTATTTT.

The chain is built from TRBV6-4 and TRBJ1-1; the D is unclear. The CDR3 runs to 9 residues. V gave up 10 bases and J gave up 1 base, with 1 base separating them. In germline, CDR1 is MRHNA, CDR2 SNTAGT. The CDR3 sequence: CATNTEAFF. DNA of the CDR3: TGTGCCACGAACACTGAAGCTTTCTTT.

CDR3 in amino acids: CSVDIGGGYEQYF. CDR3 sequence (DNA): TGCAGCGTTGATATAGGGGGTGGCTACGAGCAGTACTTC. The rearrangement joins TRBV29-1 to TRBJ2-7, with D perhaps matching TRBD1 (6 bases). The CDR3 is 13 residues long. Per germline, CDR1 SQVTM and CDR2 ANQGSEA. V was pared by 3 bases and J by 3 bases, with 12 bases between.

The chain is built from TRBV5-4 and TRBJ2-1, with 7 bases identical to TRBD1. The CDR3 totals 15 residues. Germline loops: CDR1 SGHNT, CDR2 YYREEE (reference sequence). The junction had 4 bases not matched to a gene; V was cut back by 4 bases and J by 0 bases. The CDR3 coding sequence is TGTGCCAGCAGCCCCGGGACAGCCTCCTACAATGAGCAGTTCTTC. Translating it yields CASSPGTASYNEQFF.

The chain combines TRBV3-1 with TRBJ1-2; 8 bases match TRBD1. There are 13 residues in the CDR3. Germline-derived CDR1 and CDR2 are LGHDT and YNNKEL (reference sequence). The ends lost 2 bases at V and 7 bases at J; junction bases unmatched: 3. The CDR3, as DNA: TGTGCCAGCAGCCAACTCAGGGGGCCTGGCTACACCTTC. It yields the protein CASSQLRGPGYTF.